This T cell receptor beta chain is drawn from a study of blood T cell repertoires in COVID-19. On the study more broadly: COVID-19 samples from acute and convalescent phases originated in the United States, Italy and Spain. T cells, B-cell-depleted T cells, or PBMCs provided the cDNA or gDNA that served as material.

Recruited during active infection, patients (from Seattle) were subsequently followed longitudinally. Original processing notes: Estimated nucleated cell counts came from reference gene primer amplification. Sequencing was performed with immunoSEQ multiplex PCR; in TCRdb, only in-frame clones are kept and a portion is missing. V, J and clone size were drawn from that table, and D and trimming were deduced from the DNA. The sample gives about 200,000 clones, 88% of which show up once; roughly 19% is in the top ten. The specimen was peripheral blood. The sequence was collected from a man aged 50 to 59 with COVID-19, enrolled during active disease.

The CDR3 region is CASSPRTGLNTEAFF. DNA for the CDR3: TGTGCCAGCAGCCCAAGGACAGGTTTGAACACTGAAGCTTTCTTT. The gene calls are TRBV5-8 and TRBJ1-1; TRBD1 matches at 7 bases. The CDR3 contains 15 residues. V trimming: 4 bases; J trimming: 0 bases; junction bases outside the gene matches: 6. Germline V gives CDR1 SGHTS, CDR2 YDEGEE.